The 8 T cell receptor beta chains listed next were all sequenced from one sample in a study of blood T cell repertoires in COVID-19. TCRdb keeps only in-frame clones here, not all; method: immunoSEQ multiplex PCR. The sample records about 170,000 clones, approximately 84% being singletons. The specimen sequenced was peripheral blood. The source of these receptors is a woman aged 80 or older with COVID-19, enrolled during active disease.

The J gene is TRBJ1-1, the V gene TRBV27; 8 bases are shared with TRBD1. Germline trimming cut 8 bases from V and 3 bases from J; bases unmatched to any gene: 8. This CDR3 contains 14 residues. Germline lookup yields CDR1 MNHEY and CDR2 SMNVEV (reference sequence). The CDR3 spells CASARQGLDTEAFF. The CDR3 coding sequence is TGTGCCAGCGCACGACAGGGGTTGGACACTGAAGCTTTCTTT.

This sequence joins TRBV7-9 and TRBJ2-2; 7 nucleotides line up with TRBD2. CDR1 is SEHNR, CDR2 FQNEAQ, per germline (reference sequence). V dropped 2 bases and J dropped 5; count of bases not matched to a gene: 5. This CDR3 contains 15 residues. CDR3 amino acids: CASSLRGRGTGELFF. The DNA for the CDR3 is TGTGCCAGCAGCTTACGCGGGAGAGGGACCGGGGAGCTGTTTTTT.

V and J are TRBV24-1 and TRBJ2-3; 8 positions agree with TRBD1. The J segment lost 2 bases and the V segment lost 3 bases, leaving 3 bases of the junction unmatched. Germline loops: CDR1 KGHDR, CDR2 SFDVKD. The CDR3 has 15 amino acids. The CDR3 sequence is CATSDGTGFTDTQYF. As DNA, the CDR3 is TGTGCCACCAGTGATGGGACAGGTTTCACAGATACGCAGTATTTT.

The chain links TRBV27 to TRBJ2-1; D might be TRBD2 (5 bases). V lost 6 bases and J 0 bases, leaving 12 bases between the germline ends. The CDR3 spans 15 residues. Germline assignment: CDR1 MNHEY and CDR2 SMNVEV (reference sequence). The CDR3 loop is CASRLAQSSYNEQFF. In nucleotides, the CDR3 is TGTGCCAGCAGGCTAGCCCAAAGCTCCTACAATGAGCAGTTCTTC.

The chain joins TRBV5-6 to TRBJ2-2, with 9 bases that match TRBD2. J gave up 5 bases and V 5 bases, and 10 bases lay outside the gene matches. Germline CDR1 SGHDT, CDR2 YYEEEE. CDR3 length: 16 amino acids. The CDR3 is CASSWEEGLATGELFF. CDR3 coding DNA: TGTGCCAGCAGTTGGGAGGAAGGACTAGCGACCGGGGAGCTGTTTTTT.

The rearrangement links TRBV30 to TRBJ2-1; 8 bases fit TRBD2. After removal of 7 bases from V and 8 bases from J, the junction contained 7 bases not matched to a gene. The germline gives CDR1 GTSNPN, CDR2 SVGIG (reference sequence). This CDR3 comprises 12 residues. The CDR3 region is CASPGLGDEQFF. CDR3 bases: TGTGCCTCTCCGGGACTAGGAGATGAGCAGTTCTTC.

The chain is built from TRBV14 and TRBJ2-3, with D unresolved. V was shortened by 5 bases and J by 7 bases, with 19 bases between the two germline ends. CDR1 and CDR2 from the germline V gene are SGHDN and FVKESK. The CDR3 is made up of 15 amino acids. The CDR3 nucleotides read TGTGCCAGCAGCTCAACTCCCCCTCCGAGGAATACGCAGTATTTT. Its translation: CASSSTPPPRNTQYF.

This sequence joins TRBV28 and TRBJ1-2, with 7 positions matching TRBD1. With 6 bases clipped from V and 4 bases from J, the junction kept 5 bases outside the gene matches. Germline CDR1 is MDHEN and CDR2 is SYDVKM. This CDR3 comprises 13 residues. The CDR3 is CASRQGILYGYTF. The CDR3, as DNA: TGTGCCAGCAGACAGGGGATCCTCTATGGCTACACCTTC.